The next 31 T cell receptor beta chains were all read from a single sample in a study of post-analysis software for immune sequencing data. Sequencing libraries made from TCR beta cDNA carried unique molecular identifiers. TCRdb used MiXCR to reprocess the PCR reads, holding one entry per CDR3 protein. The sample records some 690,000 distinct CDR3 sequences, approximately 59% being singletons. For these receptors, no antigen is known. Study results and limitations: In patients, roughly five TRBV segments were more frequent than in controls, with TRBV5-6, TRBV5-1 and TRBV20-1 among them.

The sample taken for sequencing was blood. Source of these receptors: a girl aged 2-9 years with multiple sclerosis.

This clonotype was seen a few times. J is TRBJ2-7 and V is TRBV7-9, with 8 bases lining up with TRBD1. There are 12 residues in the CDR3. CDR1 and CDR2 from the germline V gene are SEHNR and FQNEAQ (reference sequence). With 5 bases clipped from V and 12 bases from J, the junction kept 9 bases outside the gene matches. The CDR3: CASSVGGQGPYF. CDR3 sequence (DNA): TGTGCCAGCAGCGTAGGCGGACAGGGACCGTACTTC.

CDR3 coding DNA: TGTGCCAGCAGCCAAGATGCCGGGCCAATTTACAATGAGCAGTTCTTC. Translating gives CASSQDAGPIYNEQFF. The chain uses TRBV3-1 and TRBJ2-1; D is undetermined. Germline V lookup: CDR1 LGHDT, CDR2 YNNKEL (reference sequence). CDR3 length: 16 residues. Trimming removed 0 bases from V and 4 bases from J, with 13 bases in between.

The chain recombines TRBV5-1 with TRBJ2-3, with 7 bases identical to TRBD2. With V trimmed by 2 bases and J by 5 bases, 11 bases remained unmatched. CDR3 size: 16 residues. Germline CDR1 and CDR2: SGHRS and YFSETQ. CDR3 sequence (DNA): TGCGCCAGCAGCTTCGGCCGCGCGGGAGAGGGAGATACGCAGTATTTT. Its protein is CASSFGRAGEGDTQYF.

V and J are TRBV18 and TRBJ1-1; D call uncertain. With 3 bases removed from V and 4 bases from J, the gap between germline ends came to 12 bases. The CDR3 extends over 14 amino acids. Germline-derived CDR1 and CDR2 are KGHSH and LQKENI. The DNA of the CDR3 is TGTGCCAGCTCACCGGAGATGACGGCCACTGAAGCTTTCTTT. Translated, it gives CASSPEMTATEAFF.

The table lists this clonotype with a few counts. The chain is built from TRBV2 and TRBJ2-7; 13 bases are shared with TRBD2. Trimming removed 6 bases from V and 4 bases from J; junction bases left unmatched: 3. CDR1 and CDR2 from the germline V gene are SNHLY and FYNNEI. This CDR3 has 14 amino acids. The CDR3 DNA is TGTGCCAGCAGACTAGCGGGAGGGGAGTACGAGCAGTACTTC. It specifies CASRLAGGEYEQYF.

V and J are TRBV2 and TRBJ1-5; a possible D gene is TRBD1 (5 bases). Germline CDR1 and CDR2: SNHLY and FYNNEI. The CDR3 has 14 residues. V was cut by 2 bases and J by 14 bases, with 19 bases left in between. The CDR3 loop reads CASSEQDIGRLEHF. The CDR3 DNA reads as TGTGCCAGCAGTGAACAGGACATCGGGCGTCTCGAGCATTTT. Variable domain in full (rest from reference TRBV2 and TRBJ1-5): EPEVTQTPSHQVTQMGQEVILRCVPISNHLYFYWYRQILGQKVEFLVSFYNNEISEKSEIFDDQFSVERPDGSNFTLKIRSTKLEDSAMYFCASSEQDIGRLEHFGDGTRLSIL.

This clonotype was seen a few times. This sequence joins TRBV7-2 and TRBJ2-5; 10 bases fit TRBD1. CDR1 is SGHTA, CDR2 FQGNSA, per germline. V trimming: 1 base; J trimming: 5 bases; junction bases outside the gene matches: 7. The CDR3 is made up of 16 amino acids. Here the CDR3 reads CASSLVWGQGRETQYF. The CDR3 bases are TGTGCCAGCAGCTTAGTGTGGGGACAGGGGCGCGAGACCCAGTACTTC.

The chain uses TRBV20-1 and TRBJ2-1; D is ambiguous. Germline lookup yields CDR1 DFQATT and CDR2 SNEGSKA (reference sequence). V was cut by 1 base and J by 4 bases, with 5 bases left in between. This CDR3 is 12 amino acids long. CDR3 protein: CSARATYNEQFF. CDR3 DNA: TGCAGTGCTAGAGCCACTTACAATGAGCAGTTCTTC.

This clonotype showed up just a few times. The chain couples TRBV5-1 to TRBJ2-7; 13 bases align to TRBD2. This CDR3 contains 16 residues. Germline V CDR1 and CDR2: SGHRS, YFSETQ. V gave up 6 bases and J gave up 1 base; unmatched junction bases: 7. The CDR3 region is CASNPGLAGVSYEQYF. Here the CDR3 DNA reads TGCGCCAGCAACCCCGGACTAGCGGGAGTATCCTACGAGCAGTACTTC.

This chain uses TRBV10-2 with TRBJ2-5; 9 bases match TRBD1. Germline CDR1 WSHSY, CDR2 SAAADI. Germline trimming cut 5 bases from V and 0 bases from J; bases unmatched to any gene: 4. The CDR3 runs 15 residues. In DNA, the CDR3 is TGCGCCAGCAGTAAGGACAGGGGCCACCAAGAGACCCAGTACTTC. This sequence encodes CASSKDRGHQETQYF.

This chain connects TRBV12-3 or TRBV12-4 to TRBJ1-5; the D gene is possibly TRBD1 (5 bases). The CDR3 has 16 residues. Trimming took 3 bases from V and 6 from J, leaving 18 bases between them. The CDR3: CASSFIFGGPGQPQHF. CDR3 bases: TGTGCCAGCAGTTTTATTTTTGGGGGACCGGGTCAGCCCCAGCATTTT.

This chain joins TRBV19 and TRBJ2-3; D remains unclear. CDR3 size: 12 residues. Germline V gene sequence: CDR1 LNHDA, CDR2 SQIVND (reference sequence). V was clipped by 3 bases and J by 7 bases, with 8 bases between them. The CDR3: CASSMDPNTQYF. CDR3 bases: TGTGCCAGTAGTATGGACCCGAATACGCAGTATTTT.

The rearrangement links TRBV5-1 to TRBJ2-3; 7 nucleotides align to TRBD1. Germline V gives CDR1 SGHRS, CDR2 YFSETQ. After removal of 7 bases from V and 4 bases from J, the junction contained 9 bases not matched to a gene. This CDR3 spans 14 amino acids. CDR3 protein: CASGRDRPADTQYF. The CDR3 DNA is TGCGCCAGCGGCCGGGACAGACCCGCAGATACGCAGTATTTT.

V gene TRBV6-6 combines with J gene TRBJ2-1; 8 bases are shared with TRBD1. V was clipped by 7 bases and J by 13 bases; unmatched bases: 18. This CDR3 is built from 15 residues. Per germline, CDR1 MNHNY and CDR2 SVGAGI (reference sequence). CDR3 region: CASTPGDRMGETQFF. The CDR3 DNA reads TGTGCCAGCACTCCGGGGGACAGGATGGGGGAGACCCAGTTCTTC.

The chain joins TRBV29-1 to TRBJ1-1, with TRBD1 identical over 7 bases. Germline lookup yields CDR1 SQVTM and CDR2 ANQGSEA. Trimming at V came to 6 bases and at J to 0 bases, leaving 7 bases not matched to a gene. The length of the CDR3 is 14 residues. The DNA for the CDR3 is TGCAGCGTCGACTTAGGGACAGTGAACACTGAAGCTTTCTTT. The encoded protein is CSVDLGTVNTEAFF. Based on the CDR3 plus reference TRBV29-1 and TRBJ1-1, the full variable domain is SAVISQKPSRDICQRGTSLTIQCQVDSQVTMMFWYRQQPGQSLTLIATANQGSEATYESGFVIDKFPISRPNLTFSTLTVSNMSPEDSSIYLCSVDLGTVNTEAFFGQGTRLTVV.

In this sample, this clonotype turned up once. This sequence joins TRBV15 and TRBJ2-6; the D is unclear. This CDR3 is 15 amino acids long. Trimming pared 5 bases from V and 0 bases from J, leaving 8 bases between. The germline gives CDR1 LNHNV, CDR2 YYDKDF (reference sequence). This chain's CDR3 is CATSGPHSGANVLTF. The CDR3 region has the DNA TGTGCCACCAGCGGACCGCACTCTGGGGCCAACGTCCTGACTTTC.

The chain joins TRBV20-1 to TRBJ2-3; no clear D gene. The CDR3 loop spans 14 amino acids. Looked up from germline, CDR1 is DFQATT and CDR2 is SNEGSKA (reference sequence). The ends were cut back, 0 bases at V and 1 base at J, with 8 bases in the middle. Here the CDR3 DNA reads TGCAGTGCTAGAGACACGTTAGGCACAGATACGCAGTATTTT. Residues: CSARDTLGTDTQYF.

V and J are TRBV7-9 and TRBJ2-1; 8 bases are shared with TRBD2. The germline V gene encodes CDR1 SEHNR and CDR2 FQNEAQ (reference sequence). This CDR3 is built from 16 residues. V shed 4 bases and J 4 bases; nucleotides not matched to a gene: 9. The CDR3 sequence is CASSSVTSGRYNEQFF. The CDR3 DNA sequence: TGTGCCAGCAGCTCCGTAACGAGCGGGAGATACAATGAGCAGTTCTTC. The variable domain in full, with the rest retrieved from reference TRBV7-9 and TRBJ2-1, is DTGVSQNPRHKITKRGQNVTFRCDPISEHNRLYWYRQTLGQGPEFLTYFQNEAQLEKSRLLSDRFSAERPKGSFSTLEIQRTEQGDSAMYLCASSSVTSGRYNEQFFGPGTRLTVL.

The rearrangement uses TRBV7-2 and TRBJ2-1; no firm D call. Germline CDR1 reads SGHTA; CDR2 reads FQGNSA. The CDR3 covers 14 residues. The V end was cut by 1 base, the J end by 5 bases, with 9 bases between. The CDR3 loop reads CASSLVWFDNEQFF. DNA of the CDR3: TGTGCCAGCAGCTTAGTTTGGTTTGACAATGAGCAGTTCTTC. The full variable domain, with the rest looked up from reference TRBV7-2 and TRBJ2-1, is GAGVSQSPSNKVTEKGKDVELRCDPISGHTALYWYRQSLGQGLEFLIYFQGNSAPDKSGLPSDRFSAERTGGSVSTLTIQRTQQEDSAVYLCASSLVWFDNEQFFGPGTRLTVL.

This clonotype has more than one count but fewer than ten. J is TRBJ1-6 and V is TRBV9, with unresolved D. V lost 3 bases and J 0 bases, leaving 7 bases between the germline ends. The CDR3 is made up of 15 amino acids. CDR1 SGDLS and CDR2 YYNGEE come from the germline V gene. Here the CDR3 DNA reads TGTGCCAGCAGCGAAAGTAGCTCCTATAATTCACCCCTCCACTTT. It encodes CASSESSSYNSPLHF.

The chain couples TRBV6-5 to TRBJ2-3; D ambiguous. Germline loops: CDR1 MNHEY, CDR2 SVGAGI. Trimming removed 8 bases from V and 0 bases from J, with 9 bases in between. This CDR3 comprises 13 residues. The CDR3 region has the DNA TGTGCCAGCTGGACCGTTAGCACAGATACGCAGTATTTT. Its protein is CASWTVSTDTQYF.

The CDR3 DNA follows: TGCGCCAGCAGCCAAGCGGACTCCAAAGTCGTGGGGGAGACCCAGTACTTC. This gives the protein CASSQADSKVVGETQYF. This chain connects TRBV4-1 to TRBJ2-5, with a possible D match to TRBD2 (5 bases). The V gene's germline CDR1 is MGHRA and CDR2 YSYEKL. The CDR3 runs to 17 residues. V lost 1 base and J lost 5, with 20 bases in between.

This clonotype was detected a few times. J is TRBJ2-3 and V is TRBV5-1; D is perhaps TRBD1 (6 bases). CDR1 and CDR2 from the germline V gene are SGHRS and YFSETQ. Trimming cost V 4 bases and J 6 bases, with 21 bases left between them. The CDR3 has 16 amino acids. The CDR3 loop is CASSADSARGMDTQYF. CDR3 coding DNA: TGCGCCAGCAGCGCGGACAGCGCTCGAGGAATGGATACGCAGTATTTT.

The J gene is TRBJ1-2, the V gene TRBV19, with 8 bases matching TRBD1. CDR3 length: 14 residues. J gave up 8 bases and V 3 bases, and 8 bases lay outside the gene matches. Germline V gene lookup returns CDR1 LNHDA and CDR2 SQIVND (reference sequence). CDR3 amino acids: CASSMDRAVRGYTF. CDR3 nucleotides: TGTGCCAGTAGTATGGACAGGGCAGTCCGCGGCTACACCTTC.

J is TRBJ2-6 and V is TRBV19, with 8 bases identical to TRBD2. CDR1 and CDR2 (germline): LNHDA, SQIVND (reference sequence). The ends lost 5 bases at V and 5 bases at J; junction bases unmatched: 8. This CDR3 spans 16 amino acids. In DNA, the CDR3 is TGTGCCAGTAGTCCCCCGGGGGGGGCGAGGGCCAACGTCCTGACTTTC. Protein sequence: CASSPPGGARANVLTF. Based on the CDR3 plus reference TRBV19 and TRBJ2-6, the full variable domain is DGGITQSPKYLFRKEGQNVTLSCEQNLNHDAMYWYRQDPGQGLRLIYYSQIVNDFQKGDIAEGYSVSREKKESFPLTVTSAQKNPTAFYLCASSPPGGARANVLTFGAGSRLTVL.

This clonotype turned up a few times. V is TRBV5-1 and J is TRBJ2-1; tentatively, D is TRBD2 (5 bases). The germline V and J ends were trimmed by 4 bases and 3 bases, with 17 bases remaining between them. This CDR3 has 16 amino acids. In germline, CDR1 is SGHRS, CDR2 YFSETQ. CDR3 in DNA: TGCGCCAGCAGCCTAGACGGAGGCGAATTCTACAATGAGCAGTTCTTC. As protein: CASSLDGGEFYNEQFF.

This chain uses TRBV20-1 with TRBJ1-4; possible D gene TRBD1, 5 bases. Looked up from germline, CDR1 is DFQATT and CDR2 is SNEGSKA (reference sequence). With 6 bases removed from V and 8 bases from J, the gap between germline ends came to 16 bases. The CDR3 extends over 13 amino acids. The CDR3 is CSATDGGPEKLFF. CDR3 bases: TGCAGTGCCACGGACGGGGGACCAGAAAAACTGTTTTTT.

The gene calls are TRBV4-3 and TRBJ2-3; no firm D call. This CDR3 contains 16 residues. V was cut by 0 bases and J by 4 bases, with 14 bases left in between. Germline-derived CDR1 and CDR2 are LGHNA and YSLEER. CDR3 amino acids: CASSQEVGGSADTQYF. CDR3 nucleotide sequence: TGCGCCAGCAGCCAAGAAGTGGGTGGGTCCGCAGATACGCAGTATTTT.

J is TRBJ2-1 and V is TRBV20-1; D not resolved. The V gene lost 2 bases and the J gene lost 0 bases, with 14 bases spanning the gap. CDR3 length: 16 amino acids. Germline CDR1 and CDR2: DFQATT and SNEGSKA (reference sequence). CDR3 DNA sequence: TGCAGTGCTAGAACTCCGGACCCAGGCTCCTACAATGAGCAGTTCTTC. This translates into CSARTPDPGSYNEQFF.

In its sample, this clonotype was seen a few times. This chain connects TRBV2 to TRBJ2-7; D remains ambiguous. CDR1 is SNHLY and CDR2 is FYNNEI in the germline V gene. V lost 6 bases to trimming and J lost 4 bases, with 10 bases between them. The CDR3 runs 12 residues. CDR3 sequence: CASRGLGYEQYF. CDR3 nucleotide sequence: TGTGCCAGCAGAGGCCTAGGGTACGAGCAGTACTTC.

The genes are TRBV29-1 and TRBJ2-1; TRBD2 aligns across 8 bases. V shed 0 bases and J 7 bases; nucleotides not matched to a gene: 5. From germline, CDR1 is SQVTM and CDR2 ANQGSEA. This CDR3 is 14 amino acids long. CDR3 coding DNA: TGCAGCGTTGAAGACCCGGGAGGGCGGAATGAGCAGTTCTTC. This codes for CSVEDPGGRNEQFF.